This T cell receptor beta chain originates from a study of vaccination effects on CD4 cells after COVID-19. Study in general: ViraFEST assay sequencing came after antigen-specific CD4+ T cells were expanded with viral peptide pools.

Study-wide results and limits: Clones induced by infection and by vaccine showed marked clonal contraction late after vaccination. The study enrolled few convalescent patients and sampled no early post-infection timepoints.

Clones were sequenced by immunoSEQ multiplex PCR, and TCRdb holds only the in-frame ones, with some missing. This table has nearly 45,000 clones, around 70% appearing once. A note on this clone: Its antigen remains unknown.

CDR1 is KGHSH, CDR2 LQKENI, per germline. The CDR3 sequence is 15 residues long. Trimming took 3 bases from V and 1 from J; bases not matched to a gene: 5. Culturing for around ten days preceded CD4+ T cell isolation. Either the mRNA-1273 or the BNT162b2 vaccine was given to participants as two doses. Replacing half the medium with IL-2 medium was done on days 3 and 7. This sequence was found in a human donor who received a COVID-19 vaccine. This sample comprised CD4+ T cells from PBMCs cultured without peptide, obtained after COVID-19 vaccination. The chain carries TRBV18 and TRBJ1-1; 7 nucleotides line up with TRBD1. The CDR3 nucleotides are TGTGCCAGCTCACCGCCGACAGGGAGGAACACTGAAGCTTTCTTT. Residues: CASSPPTGRNTEAFF.